A selection of T cell receptor beta chains follows, all from one sample in a study of neurological immune-mediated disorders. MiXCR was run by TCRdb on the 5' RACE reads, yielding one entry per CDR3 protein. The sample records 47,000 or so distinct CDR3 sequences, more than 8.5% being singletons. The sample was PBMCs. These receptors all come from a woman aged 40 to 50 in good health. Both conserved end residues are part of each CDR3. A D gene is named only where the DNA matches it firmly. Some rows mark clone size as missing; the rest say once, few, many or name a class of expanded clone.

d_call: TRBD1
clone_size: many
j_call: TRBJ2-2
v_call: TRBV20-1
cdr3_length: 14
cdr3_nt: TGCAGTGCTGACAGGGCGGGTCACACCGGGGAGCTGTTTTTT
cdr3_aa: CSADRAGHTGELFF

d_call: NA
clone_size: many
j_call: TRBJ1-1
v_call: TRBV10-1
cdr3_length: 16
cdr3_nt: TGCGCCAGCAGTACGAACAGGGTGGGAATAAACACTGAAGCTTTCTTT
cdr3_aa: CASSTNRVGINTEAFF

d_call: TRBD1
clone_size: many
j_call: TRBJ1-1
v_call: TRBV7-2
cdr3_length: 14
cdr3_nt: TGTGCCAGCAGCTTCGCTACAGGGGGCACTGAAGCTTTCTTT
cdr3_aa: CASSFATGGTEAFF

d_call: NA
clone_size: many
j_call: TRBJ1-1
v_call: TRBV7-9
cdr3_length: 13
cdr3_nt: TGTGCCAGCAGACCACGGGTGGTCCCTGAAGCTTTCTTT
cdr3_aa: CASRPRVVPEAFF

d_call: NA
clone_size: many
j_call: TRBJ2-1
v_call: TRBV5-1
cdr3_length: 16
cdr3_nt: TGCGCCAGCAGCTTTGTAAGGGCCCGGGATTACAATGAGCAGTTCTTC
cdr3_aa: CASSFVRARDYNEQFF

d_call: TRBD1
clone_size: many
j_call: TRBJ2-7
v_call: TRBV7-2
cdr3_length: 14
cdr3_nt: TGTGCCAGCAGCCGAGGACAGGGGGCCTACGAGCAGTACTTC
cdr3_aa: CASSRGQGAYEQYF

d_call: TRBD2
clone_size: many
j_call: TRBJ2-1
v_call: TRBV20-1
cdr3_length: 14
cdr3_nt: TGCAGTGCCCCGACTAGCGGGATTAACAATGAGCAGTTCTTC
cdr3_aa: CSAPTSGINNEQFF

d_call: TRBD2
clone_size: many
j_call: TRBJ2-7
v_call: TRBV7-2
cdr3_length: 15
cdr3_nt: TGTGCCAGCAGCTTAGACGGGAGGCCGACCTACGAGCAGTACTTC
cdr3_aa: CASSLDGRPTYEQYF

d_call: TRBD2
clone_size: NA
j_call: TRBJ2-1
v_call: TRBV10-3
cdr3_length: 14
cdr3_nt: TGTGCCGTCAGTCAAGCGGGGGGGCCGGGTGAGCAGTTATTC
cdr3_aa: CAVSQAGGPGEQLF

d_call: NA
clone_size: many
j_call: TRBJ2-3
v_call: TRBV2
cdr3_length: 14
cdr3_nt: TGTGCCAGCAGCCTATCCACGTGGGCAGATACGCAGTATTTT
cdr3_aa: CASSLSTWADTQYF

d_call: TRBD2
clone_size: many
j_call: TRBJ2-5
v_call: TRBV9
cdr3_length: 15
cdr3_nt: TGTGCCAGCAGCTATCAAAGCGGGGGTGGAGAGACCCAGTACTTC
cdr3_aa: CASSYQSGGGETQYF

d_call: NA
clone_size: many
j_call: TRBJ2-5
v_call: TRBV12-3/TRBV12-4
cdr3_length: 13
cdr3_nt: TGTGCCAGCAAACAGGGTAACCAAGAGACCCAGTACTTC
cdr3_aa: CASKQGNQETQYF

d_call: NA
clone_size: many
j_call: TRBJ2-7
v_call: TRBV5-5
cdr3_length: 12
cdr3_nt: TGTGCCAGCAGCCCGGGGGGCCGCGAGCAGTACTTC
cdr3_aa: CASSPGGREQYF

d_call: NA
clone_size: many
j_call: TRBJ2-7
v_call: TRBV12-3/TRBV12-4
cdr3_length: 14
cdr3_nt: TGTGCCAGCAGTTTTGGCCCTTCCACGGGCGAGCAGTACTTC
cdr3_aa: CASSFGPSTGEQYF

d_call: TRBD2
clone_size: many
j_call: TRBJ2-1
v_call: TRBV4-3
cdr3_length: 15
cdr3_nt: TGCGCCAGCAGCCAGGGGCGGGGGGCCGACAATGAGCAGTTCTTC
cdr3_aa: CASSQGRGADNEQFF

d_call: NA
clone_size: many
j_call: TRBJ2-5
v_call: TRBV10-3
cdr3_length: 9
cdr3_nt: TGTGCCATCAGCGAGACCCAGTACTTC
cdr3_aa: CAISETQYF

d_call: TRBD1
clone_size: many
j_call: TRBJ2-7
v_call: TRBV6-5
cdr3_length: 14
cdr3_nt: TGTGCCAGCAGTTACTCGAGACAGGGAAACGAGCAGTACTTC
cdr3_aa: CASSYSRQGNEQYF

d_call: TRBD1
clone_size: NA
j_call: TRBJ1-6
v_call: TRBV25-1
cdr3_length: 14
cdr3_nt: TGTGCCAGCAGTGTACAGGGGTTTGGTTCACCCCTCCACTTT
cdr3_aa: CASSVQGFGSPLHF

d_call: NA
clone_size: few
j_call: TRBJ2-2
v_call: TRBV7-6
cdr3_length: 15
cdr3_nt: TGTGCCAGCAGCGCCCGGGGGACTAACACCGGGGAGCTGTTTTTT
cdr3_aa: CASSARGTNTGELFF

d_call: TRBD1
clone_size: many
j_call: TRBJ1-1
v_call: TRBV9
cdr3_length: 14
cdr3_nt: TGTGCCAGCAGCGCCCAGGGGGCAAAAACTGAAGCTTTCTTT
cdr3_aa: CASSAQGAKTEAFF

d_call: NA
clone_size: many
j_call: TRBJ2-1
v_call: TRBV12-3/TRBV12-4
cdr3_length: 12
cdr3_nt: TGTGCCAGCAGTTCAAGGTACAATGAGCAGTTCTTC
cdr3_aa: CASSSRYNEQFF

d_call: TRBD2
clone_size: many
j_call: TRBJ2-7
v_call: TRBV6-5
cdr3_length: 14
cdr3_nt: TGTGCCAGCAGCCTTAGCGGGAGGGCCTACGAGCAGTACTTC
cdr3_aa: CASSLSGRAYEQYF

d_call: TRBD1
clone_size: many
j_call: TRBJ1-1
v_call: TRBV10-3
cdr3_length: 13
cdr3_nt: TGTGCCATACGGGACAGACAGAACACTGAAGCTTTCTTT
cdr3_aa: CAIRDRQNTEAFF

d_call: TRBD1
clone_size: many
j_call: TRBJ2-5
v_call: TRBV27
cdr3_length: 14
cdr3_nt: TGTGCCAGCAGGCGACAGGGGTCAGGAGGGACCCAGTACTTC
cdr3_aa: CASRRQGSGGTQYF

d_call: NA
clone_size: many
j_call: TRBJ2-7
v_call: TRBV15
cdr3_length: 13
cdr3_nt: TGTGCCACCAGCAGACTGGGCGGCTACGAGCAGTACTTC
cdr3_aa: CATSRLGGYEQYF

d_call: TRBD1
clone_size: many
j_call: TRBJ2-2
v_call: TRBV5-1
cdr3_length: 18
cdr3_nt: TGCGCCAGCAGCTCTCAACCCGCGGGACAGGGAAACACCGGGGAGCTGTTTTTT
cdr3_aa: CASSSQPAGQGNTGELFF

d_call: TRBD2
clone_size: many
j_call: TRBJ2-2
v_call: TRBV6-1
cdr3_length: 18
cdr3_nt: TGTGCCAGCAGTGAAGCTGCCGGACTAGCGGGTCCCACCGGGGAGCTGTTTTTT
cdr3_aa: CASSEAAGLAGPTGELFF

d_call: NA
clone_size: many
j_call: TRBJ2-7
v_call: TRBV5-1
cdr3_length: 15
cdr3_nt: TGCGCCAGCAGCCCGGTCGTGCGGCGCCACTACGAGCAGTACTTC
cdr3_aa: CASSPVVRRHYEQYF

d_call: NA
clone_size: many
j_call: TRBJ2-7
v_call: TRBV27
cdr3_length: 14
cdr3_nt: TGTGCCAGCAGTTTGACTTTGCTTTCCTACGAGCAGTACTTC
cdr3_aa: CASSLTLLSYEQYF

d_call: TRBD2
clone_size: many
j_call: TRBJ2-2
v_call: TRBV7-3
cdr3_length: 16
cdr3_nt: TGTGCCAGCAGCTCCTTGGGACTAGCGGTTGACGGGGAGCTGTTTTTT
cdr3_aa: CASSSLGLAVDGELFF

d_call: NA
clone_size: many
j_call: TRBJ2-1
v_call: TRBV5-1
cdr3_length: 12
cdr3_nt: TGCGCCAGCGGTTCTACCTACAATGAGCAGTTCTTC
cdr3_aa: CASGSTYNEQFF

d_call: NA
clone_size: many
j_call: TRBJ2-7
v_call: TRBV4-3
cdr3_length: 15
cdr3_nt: TGCGCCAGCAGCAGAGACTCGACAGGCAACTACGAGCAGTACTTC
cdr3_aa: CASSRDSTGNYEQYF

d_call: TRBD1
clone_size: many
j_call: TRBJ2-7
v_call: TRBV12-3/TRBV12-4
cdr3_length: 14
cdr3_nt: TGTGCCAGCAGCCGAGGACAGGGGGGGAGGGAGCAGTACTTC
cdr3_aa: CASSRGQGGREQYF

d_call: NA
clone_size: many
j_call: TRBJ1-1
v_call: TRBV5-1
cdr3_length: 13
cdr3_nt: TGCGCCAGCAGATCAACCCGGTCCACTGAAGCTTTCTTT
cdr3_aa: CASRSTRSTEAFF

d_call: NA
clone_size: many
j_call: TRBJ1-6
v_call: TRBV27
cdr3_length: 14
cdr3_nt: TGTGCCAGCAGTTTATTCAGTTATAATTCACCCCTCCACTTT
cdr3_aa: CASSLFSYNSPLHF

d_call: TRBD1
clone_size: NA
j_call: TRBJ1-3
v_call: TRBV4-1
cdr3_length: 17
cdr3_nt: TGCGCCAGCAGCCAAGACCCGACAGGGGGCAGTCTAAACACCATATATTTT
cdr3_aa: CASSQDPTGGSLNTIYF

d_call: NA
clone_size: many
j_call: TRBJ2-5
v_call: TRBV25-1
cdr3_length: 11
cdr3_nt: TGTGCCAGCAGTGAGGGGGAGACCCAGTACTTC
cdr3_aa: CASSEGETQYF

d_call: NA
clone_size: many
j_call: TRBJ1-1
v_call: TRBV2
cdr3_length: 14
cdr3_nt: TGTGCCAGCAGTGCGCAGGGCCTCCAGGGTGAAGCTTTCTTT
cdr3_aa: CASSAQGLQGEAFF

d_call: NA
clone_size: many
j_call: TRBJ2-7
v_call: TRBV6-6
cdr3_length: 13
cdr3_nt: TGTGCCAGCAGCCCCGGGAGCTCCTACGAGCAGTACTTC
cdr3_aa: CASSPGSSYEQYF

d_call: NA
clone_size: many
j_call: TRBJ1-3
v_call: TRBV6-5
cdr3_length: 18
cdr3_nt: TGTGCCAGCAGTTACTCCGACTCTCACAGCGGCTCTGGAAACACCATATATTTT
cdr3_aa: CASSYSDSHSGSGNTIYF

d_call: NA
clone_size: many
j_call: TRBJ1-1
v_call: TRBV10-3
cdr3_length: 14
cdr3_nt: TGTGCCATCAGTGAGTCGTCCAGGGCCACTGAAGCTTTCTTT
cdr3_aa: CAISESSRATEAFF

d_call: NA
clone_size: many
j_call: TRBJ2-1
v_call: TRBV29-1
cdr3_length: 14
cdr3_nt: TGCAGCGTGTGGGCAGGTAGTCCCTACAATGAGCAGTTCTTC
cdr3_aa: CSVWAGSPYNEQFF

d_call: NA
clone_size: many
j_call: TRBJ2-3
v_call: TRBV5-6
cdr3_length: 16
cdr3_nt: TGTGCCAGCAACCCTGTACTAGCAGAATACACAGATACGCAGTATTTT
cdr3_aa: CASNPVLAEYTDTQYF